This T cell receptor (beta chain) was profiled in a study of shared clonotypes between healthy human individuals. Whole-study findings and limits: Sharing across four donors was highest in naive CD4 (approximately 5%) and lowest in memory CD8 (roughly 0.4%). Collection of samples was limited to blood; tissue repertoires likely differ.

Trimming cost V 2 bases and J 5 bases, with 16 bases left between them. This CDR3 spans 16 amino acids. Germline V lookup: CDR1 MNHEY, CDR2 SVGAGI. To note about this clone: The antigen is unknown.

Sorted-subset replicate PCRs used approximately 180 ng of genomic DNA. This amount corresponded to approximately 30,000 T cell genomes. TCRdb keeps only in-frame clones here, not all; method: immunoSEQ multiplex PCR. This sample yields 2 million to 2.5 million clones, of which 90% to 95% are seen a single time; 0.1% to 0.15% belongs to the top ten. This chain links TRBV6-5 with TRBJ2-1; a possible D gene is TRBD1 (5 bases). Sequencing was performed on naive CD4+ T cells sorted from blood. Sample subset: CD45RA+ positively selected. The source of this sequence is a man aged 18 to 30 in good health. Here the CDR3 reads CASSYVGLGTNNEQFF. CDR3 sequence (DNA): TGTGCCAGCAGTTACGTGGGGCTAGGTACTAACAATGAGCAGTTCTTC.